This T cell receptor (beta chain) comes out of a study of blood T cell repertoires in COVID-19. Sequenced by immunoSEQ multiplex PCR; TCRdb stores in-frame clones only, minus some. The sample has more than 300,000 clones; under 85% are singletons. Germline CDR1 and CDR2: SNHLY and FYNNEI. V shed 9 bases, J shed 10 bases, and the junction held 1 base outside the gene matches. CDR3 length: 11 residues. The table lists this clone with a few counts. Residents of 24 US areas, aged roughly 18 to 89 years, made up the participants. The clonotype comes from a woman between 50 and 59 years old who had recovered from COVID-19. Sequenced sample: PBMCs or T cells enriched from blood (not recorded which). The rearrangement links TRBV2 to TRBJ1-6; 9 bases agree with TRBD1. CDR3 DNA: TGTGCCAGTGGGACAGGGTCACCCCTCCACTTT. This gives the protein CASGTGSPLHF.